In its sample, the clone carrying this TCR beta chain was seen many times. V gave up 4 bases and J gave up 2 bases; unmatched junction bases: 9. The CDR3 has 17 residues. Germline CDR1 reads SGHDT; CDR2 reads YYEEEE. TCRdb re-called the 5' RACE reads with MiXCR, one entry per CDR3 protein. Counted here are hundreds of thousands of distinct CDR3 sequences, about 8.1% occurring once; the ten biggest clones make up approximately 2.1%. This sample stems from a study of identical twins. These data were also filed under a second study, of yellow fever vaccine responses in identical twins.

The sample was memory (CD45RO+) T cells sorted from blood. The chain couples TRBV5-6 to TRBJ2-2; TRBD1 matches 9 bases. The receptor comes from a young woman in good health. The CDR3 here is CASSPIRDRVNTGELFF. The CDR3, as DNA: TGTGCCAGCAGCCCCATCCGGGACAGGGTAAACACCGGGGAGCTGTTTTTT.